The 9 T cell receptor beta chains reported below all come from one sample, sequenced in a study of beta chain features in type 1 diabetes. Study-wide points: In all four CD4+ subsets, TCRB CDR3 length was significantly, moderately reduced in type 1 diabetes.

These TCRs are of unknown antigen specificity. Expressed TCRB transcripts were sequenced, since all the RNA that had been isolated was reverse transcribed. This table comes from immunoSEQ multiplex PCR, and its TCRdb copy is limited to in-frame clones, with some not included. The sample lists 330,000 or so clones; approximately 12% were seen once. The sample comprised naive CD4+ T cells from blood. The receptors come from a young woman with type 1 diabetes.

V and J are TRBV7-8 and TRBJ2-1, with 7 bases lining up with TRBD2. V trimming: 5 bases; J trimming: 7 bases; junction bases outside the gene matches: 14. The CDR3 covers 16 residues. CDR1 is SGHVS and CDR2 is FQNEAQ in the germline V gene. The CDR3 loop is CASSHKRGGVGNEQFF. The CDR3 DNA reads as TGTGCCAGCAGCCACAAGCGGGGCGGAGTCGGGAATGAGCAGTTCTTC.

The rearrangement links TRBV12-5 to TRBJ2-2; D unresolved. Trimming stripped 0 bases from V and 2 bases from J, with 4 bases between. The germline gives CDR1 LGHNT, CDR2 FRNRAP. CDR3 length: 14 amino acids. The CDR3 DNA is TGTGCTAGTGGTTTGGTACAAAACACCGGGGAGCTGTTTTTT. As protein: CASGLVQNTGELFF.

As to this clone: Other DNA sequences in the sample encode the same CDR3. The V gene is TRBV9, the J gene TRBJ2-7; unclear D gene. Germline lookup yields CDR1 SGDLS and CDR2 YYNGEE. This CDR3 contains 13 residues. V was cut by 0 bases and J by 0 bases, with 4 bases left in between. DNA for the CDR3: TGTGCCAGCAGCGTAGCATCCTCCTACGAGCAGTACTTC. Amino acids: CASSVASSYEQYF.

The chain has TRBV29-1 and TRBJ1-4, with D perhaps TRBD1 (5 bases). The CDR3 contains 11 residues. Looked up from germline, CDR1 is SQVTM and CDR2 is ANQGSEA. In DNA form, the CDR3 reads TGCAGTGGGGGGACTAATGAAAAACTGTTTTTT. Residues: CSGGTNEKLFF.

This chain links TRBV9 with TRBJ1-1, with no clear D. CDR1 is SGDLS, CDR2 YYNGEE, per germline. Trimming cost V 4 bases and J 2 bases, with 12 bases left between them. The CDR3 is 14 amino acids. The CDR3 protein is CASSRLVGNTEAFF. The CDR3 coding sequence is TGTGCCAGCAGCAGACTGGTAGGAAACACTGAAGCTTTCTTT. Using reference TRBV9 and TRBJ1-1 for the parts outside the CDR3, the full variable domain is DSGVTQTPKHLITATGQRVTLRCSPRSGDLSVYWYQQSLDQGLQFLIQYYNGEERAKGNILERFSAQQFPDLHSELNLSSLELGDSALYFCASSRLVGNTEAFFGQGTRLTVV.

V usage is TRBV11-2 and J usage is TRBJ2-5, with TRBD1 identical over 9 bases. Trimming removed 6 bases from V and 4 bases from J; junction bases left unmatched: 15. The CDR3 consists of 17 residues. The germline V gene encodes CDR1 SGHAT and CDR2 FQNNGV. The CDR3 nucleotides are TGTGCCAGCAGGGACCGCCCTCGGGGACAGGGAGGAGAGACCCAGTACTTC. Translated, it gives CASRDRPRGQGGETQYF.

This rearrangement joins TRBV5-6 to TRBJ2-7; 7 nucleotides line up with TRBD2. Germline lookup yields CDR1 SGHDT and CDR2 YYEEEE. V lost 4 bases to trimming and J lost 6 bases; unmatched junction nucleotides: 1. CDR3 length equals 11 residues. CDR3 protein: CASSTSVEQYF. In DNA form, the CDR3 reads TGTGCCAGCAGCACTAGCGTCGAGCAGTACTTC.

Comments on this clone: The identical CDR3 is also encoded by other nucleotide sequences in the sample. The chain links TRBV15 to TRBJ2-5; 8 bases match TRBD1. Trimming took 3 bases from V and 3 from J; bases not matched to a gene: 0. Per the germline V gene, CDR1 is LNHNV and CDR2 is YYDKDF (reference sequence). This CDR3 region has 13 residues. The CDR3: CATSRDREETQYF. The CDR3 bases are TGTGCCACCAGCAGGGACAGGGAAGAGACCCAGTACTTC.

V and J are TRBV28 and TRBJ2-5; TRBD1 agrees at 8 bases. The J segment lost 2 bases and the V segment lost 6 bases, leaving 8 bases of the junction unmatched. The germline CDR1 and CDR2 sequences are MDHEN and SYDVKM. The length of the CDR3 is 15 residues. In nucleotides, the CDR3 is TGTGCCAGCAGCACCTCCGGACAGGGACAAGAGACCCAGTACTTC. Amino acid sequence: CASSTSGQGQETQYF. Complete variable domain (other parts from reference TRBV28 and TRBJ2-5): DVKVTQSSRYLVKRTGEKVFLECVQDMDHENMFWYRQDPGLGLRLIYFSYDVKMKEKGDIPEGYSVSREKKERFSLILESASTNQTSMYLCASSTSGQGQETQYFGPGTRLLVL.